Listed below are T cell receptor beta chains from one sample, sequenced in a study of cytotoxic CD8 clonotypes in ibrutinib-treated CLL. The repertoire was sequenced with immunoSEQ multiplex PCR; TCRdb's copy has only in-frame clones and lacks some. The sample carries under 200,000 clones, 70% to 85% recorded once. The source material was PBMCs, sampled after 12 months of ibrutinib treatment. These receptor sequences come from a human donor with chronic lymphocytic leukemia. The CDR3 runs from the conserved cysteine through the conserved F or W.

CDR3 length	J gene	V gene	CDR3 protein
16	TRBJ2-2	TRBV5-1	CASSLYGGRASGELFF
15	TRBJ1-1	TRBV19	CASRTTDNMNTEAFF
15	TRBJ2-2	TRBV7-9	CASSLAARGTGELFF
14	TRBJ1-2	TRBV19	CASSGRQANYGYTF
13	TRBJ2-7	TRBV6-6	CASSYGFSYEQYF
14	TRBJ1-1	TRBV5-1	CASSSPDPGAEAFF
14	TRBJ1-1	TRBV6-5	CASSYYGGYAEAFF
16	TRBJ2-3	TRBV28	CASSYARTSGGLGQYF
15	TRBJ2-4	TRBV9	CASSADSIAKNIQYF
14	TRBJ1-1	TRBV18	CASSLLHVDTEAFF
13	TRBJ2-2	TRBV30	CARDRGGAGELFF
20	TRBJ1-3	TRBV15	CATSRDLGRIPGQRTNTIYF
15	TRBJ2-3	TRBV9	CASSGQGGNTDTQYF
17	TRBJ2-2	TRBV27	CASSTSGTSGRPGELFF
15	TRBJ1-1	TRBV5-1	CASSFQGAGSTEAFF
14	TRBJ2-7	TRBV30	CAWSVQGGAYEQYF
15	TRBJ1-2	TRBV5-6	CASSFPGQGDYGYTF
17	TRBJ2-7	TRBV5-4	CASTAVSDTVAGYEQYF
15	TRBJ1-4	TRBV9	CASSAGGQYNEKLFF
13	TRBJ1-1	TRBV28	CASSLRDRAEAFF
13	TRBJ2-7	TRBV19	CASAQGRGYEQYF
17	TRBJ2-1	TRBV14	CASSQVTFIAGEDEQFF
8	TRBJ2-5	TRBV19	CRVKTQYF
11	TRBJ1-1	TRBV20-1	CSGLSNTEAFF
16	TRBJ2-7	TRBV28	CASSLWRAGGRYEQYF
14	TRBJ2-7	TRBV2	CASKVGTSGSEQYF
12	TRBJ1-2	TRBV29-1	CSVEEGRYGYTF
14	TRBJ2-1	TRBV19	CASTEGAVSDEQFF
14	TRBJ1-6	TRBV11-3	CASSEGGRFSPLHF
18	TRBJ2-7	TRBV4-3	CASSQEGGNRGKFGEQYF
16	TRBJ1-5	TRBV5-1	CASSPGAGGSNQPQHF
16	TRBJ1-6	TRBV5-4	CASSRSGRENNSPLHF
15	TRBJ2-3	TRBV7-9	CASSAGLSETDTQYF
15	TRBJ2-7	TRBV28	CASRYRTSGPYEQYF
14	TRBJ1-1	TRBV27	CASSFRGSNIEAFF
13	TRBJ1-1	TRBV30	CAWSVHRNTEAFF
15	TRBJ2-7	TRBV15	CATSIGGALSYEQYF
16	TRBJ2-3	TRBV2	CASSGGRKGLTDTQYF
18	TRBJ1-1	TRBV28	CASSLRKMADWKQTKAFF
16	TRBJ1-5	TRBV7-2	CASSLGGGPFNQPQHF
14	TRBJ1-4	TRBV28	CASGTGGYNEKLFF
15	TRBJ1-1	TRBV5-4	CASSLGTPLNTEAFF
16	TRBJ2-5	TRBV9	CASSPGIGTGEETQYF
12	TRBJ1-6	TRBV28	CASSLLGSPLHF